The subject of this entry is one TCR beta chain. Its specificity is not known. The TCR beta cDNA libraries carried unique molecular identifiers. TCRdb analysed the PCR reads with MiXCR anew, one entry per CDR3 protein. The profile covers about 820,000 distinct CDR3 sequences, with about 50% appearing a single time and 4.6% taken by the ten largest. The germline V gene encodes CDR1 SGHRS and CDR2 YFSETQ. The CDR3 runs 15 residues. Trimming removed 3 bases from V and 1 base from J; junction bases left unmatched: 7. The data derive from a study of post-analysis software for immune sequencing data. About the research overall: Secondary progressive, relapsing-remitting and progressive-relapsing multiple sclerosis were among the included disease courses.

Study results and limitations: Higher frequency in patients than in controls was seen for several TRBV segments, with TRBV5-6, TRBV5-1 and TRBV20-1 among them.

The clonotype was recovered from a girl aged 5-17 years with multiple sclerosis. This sequence joins TRBV5-1 and TRBJ2-7; 7 positions match TRBD1. The sequenced sample was blood. CDR3 residues: CASSSGSTGSYEQYF. As DNA, the CDR3 is TGCGCCAGCAGCTCAGGATCGACAGGGTCCTACGAGCAGTACTTC.